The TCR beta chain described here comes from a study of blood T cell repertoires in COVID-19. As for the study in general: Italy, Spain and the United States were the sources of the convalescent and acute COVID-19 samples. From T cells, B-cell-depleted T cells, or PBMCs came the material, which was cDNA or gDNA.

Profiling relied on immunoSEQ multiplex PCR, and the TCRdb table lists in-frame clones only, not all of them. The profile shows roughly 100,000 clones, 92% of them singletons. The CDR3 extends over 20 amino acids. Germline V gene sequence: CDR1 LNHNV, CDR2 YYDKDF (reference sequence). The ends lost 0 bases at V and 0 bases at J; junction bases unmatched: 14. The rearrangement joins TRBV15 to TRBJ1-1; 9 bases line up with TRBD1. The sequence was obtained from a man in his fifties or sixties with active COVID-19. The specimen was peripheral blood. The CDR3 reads CATSRDLPVQGATMNTEAFF. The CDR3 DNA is TGTGCCACCAGCAGAGATCTTCCCGTACAGGGGGCAACTATGAACACTGAAGCTTTCTTT.